Below are 30 T cell receptor beta chains sequenced from a single sample in a study of blood T cells in healthy people across ages. Together with a sample-barcoded 5' primer, a J-beta primer mix was included in a second PCR lasting roughly 7 to 11 cycles. Using its own MiXCR run on the 5' RACE reads, TCRdb lists one record per CDR3 protein. The data contain about 970,000 distinct CDR3 sequences, about 53% of them singletons. The sequenced material came from blood. The source is a woman aged 55-69 years in good health.

There are a few counts of this clonotype. The rearrangement links TRBV29-1 to TRBJ2-1; 7 bases match TRBD2. Trimming at V came to 8 bases and at J to 0 bases, leaving 10 bases not matched to a gene. This CDR3 contains 15 residues. CDR1 is SQVTM, CDR2 ANQGSEA, per germline. The DNA of the CDR3 is TGCAGCATTTCTAGCGGCCCCTTCTCCTACAATGAGCAGTTCTTC. The encoded protein is CSISSGPFSYNEQFF.

This clonotype has only a few counts. The rearrangement uses TRBV4-1 and TRBJ2-5, with 9 bases aligning to TRBD2. This CDR3 comprises 16 residues. V was clipped by 2 bases and J by 3 bases; unmatched bases: 7. In germline, CDR1 is MGHRA, CDR2 YSYEKL. This CDR3 reads CASSQNPGTSKETQYF. Here the CDR3 DNA reads TGCGCCAGCAGCCAAAATCCCGGGACTAGCAAAGAGACCCAGTACTTC.

CDR3 residues: CASSLTPQRSDTQYF. As DNA, the CDR3 is TGTGCCAGCAGTTTGACTCCCCAGAGGTCAGATACGCAGTATTTT. The rearrangement links TRBV6-5 to TRBJ2-3; D ambiguous. The germline V gene encodes CDR1 MNHEY and CDR2 SVGAGI. The V gene lost 4 bases and the J gene lost 4 bases, with 15 bases spanning the gap. This CDR3 has 15 amino acids.

The rearrangement joins TRBV10-2 to TRBJ2-3, with D perhaps TRBD1 (6 bases). The V end was cut by 6 bases, the J end by 2 bases, with 12 bases between. CDR3 size: 14 residues. Looked up from germline, CDR1 is WSHSY and CDR2 is SAAADI. CDR3 loop: CASSRGRNTDTQYF. The CDR3 DNA is TGCGCCAGCAGCAGGGGACGGAACACAGATACGCAGTATTTT.

This clonotype was seen only a few times. The gene calls are TRBV20-1 and TRBJ2-1; D is tentatively TRBD1 or TRBD2 (5 bases each). CDR1 is DFQATT and CDR2 is SNEGSKA in the germline V gene (reference sequence). This CDR3 is 13 amino acids long. The CDR3 region is CRVGTPPQGEQFF. The CDR3 region has the DNA TGCAGGGTCGGGACCCCACCTCAGGGTGAGCAGTTCTTC.

V usage is TRBV6-6 and J usage is TRBJ2-5; the D is unclear. The J call may not be correct, given that the DNA end is closer to TRBJ2-7. The CDR3 is 17 amino acids. Germline V gene lookup returns CDR1 MNHNY and CDR2 SVGAGI (reference sequence). The CDR3 protein is CASSYYSCPADNYEQYF. The CDR3 region has the DNA TGTGCCAGCAGCTATTACTCGTGCCCTGCAGACAACTACGAGCAGTACTTC.

The chain employs TRBV12-3 or TRBV12-4 and TRBJ1-2, with D tentatively TRBD1 (6 bases). V was cut by 6 bases and J by 5 bases, with 16 bases left in between. This CDR3 contains 14 residues. The CDR3 DNA reads TGTGCCAGCAGCCTACAAACAGGGTTTTATGGCTACACCTTC. This translates into CASSLQTGFYGYTF.

The CDR3 DNA is TGTGCCACCACCGGGACCGAATCCTACGAGCAGTACTTC. Translated, it gives CATTGTESYEQYF. V gene TRBV12-3 or TRBV12-4 combines with J gene TRBJ2-7; either TRBD1 or TRBD2 may fit D (5 bases each). V lost 10 bases, J lost 1 base, and 14 bases lay in between. The CDR3 extends over 13 amino acids.

The rearrangement links TRBV27 to TRBJ2-1, with a possible D match to TRBD1 (6 bases). V lost 5 bases and J 5 bases, leaving 10 bases between the germline ends. The CDR3 extends over 13 amino acids. Per germline, CDR1 MNHEY and CDR2 SMNVEV (reference sequence). CDR3 DNA sequence: TGTGCCAGCAGTACCCAGGGGCACAATGAGCAGTTCTTC. It is translated as CASSTQGHNEQFF.

The chain links TRBV6-2 or TRBV6-3 to TRBJ2-7; 7 bases map to TRBD2. Germline assignment: CDR1 MNHEY and CDR2 SVGEGT. J lost 0 bases, V lost 2 bases, and 1 base had no gene match. The CDR3 totals 14 residues. The CDR3 here is CASSYGLVSYEQYF. The CDR3 nucleotides read TGTGCCAGCAGTTACGGACTAGTCTCCTACGAGCAGTACTTC.

The V and J genes are TRBV3-1 and TRBJ2-7; possibly TRBD2 for D (7 bases). The CDR3 length is 15 residues. V was pared by 4 bases and J by 2 bases, with 15 bases between. The germline CDR1 and CDR2 sequences are LGHDT and YNNKEL (reference sequence). The CDR3 DNA reads TGTGCCAGCAGCCTATGGGGGGGACAAGCCTACGAGCAGTACTTC. Encoded protein: CASSLWGGQAYEQYF.

In this sample, this clonotype turned up a few times. The chain employs TRBV2 and TRBJ2-7; no definite D call. This CDR3 is built from 15 residues. Trimming removed 0 bases at V and 5 bases at J, with 14 bases between. Germline CDR1 reads SNHLY; CDR2 reads FYNNEI. The CDR3 coding sequence is TGTGCCAGCAGTGAAGCCCTCAGTTCTTGGGACGAGCAGTACTTC. This sequence encodes CASSEALSSWDEQYF.

The rearrangement joins TRBV4-1 to TRBJ1-4; no firm D call. This CDR3 contains 16 residues. The V gene's germline CDR1 is MGHRA and CDR2 YSYEKL. The V gene lost 4 bases and the J gene lost 0 bases, with 12 bases spanning the gap. This CDR3 reads CASSRGGPTTNEKLFF. CDR3 sequence (DNA): TGCGCCAGCAGCCGAGGTGGTCCAACAACTAATGAAAAACTGTTTTTT.

This clonotype was counted only a few times. This chain connects TRBV7-8 to TRBJ2-3; D possibly matches TRBD1 or TRBD2 (5 bases each). V lost 5 bases and J 0 bases, leaving 15 bases between the germline ends. Germline V gives CDR1 SGHVS, CDR2 FQNEAQ. CDR3 size: 16 residues. The CDR3: CASSRGRATSTDTQYF. CDR3 in DNA: TGTGCCAGCAGCCGGGGCAGGGCGACTAGCACAGATACGCAGTATTTT.

Here the CDR3 reads CSARDYRGTNEKLFF. As DNA, the CDR3 is TGCAGTGCTAGAGACTACAGGGGAACTAATGAAAAACTGTTTTTT. J is TRBJ1-4 and V is TRBV20-1, with 7 bases lining up with TRBD1. In germline, CDR1 is DFQATT, CDR2 SNEGSKA (reference sequence). CDR3 length: 15 residues. J was trimmed by 1 base and V by 0 bases; bases with no gene match: 2.

The chain uses TRBV5-1 and TRBJ2-2, with 10 bases identical to TRBD2. CDR3 length: 14 amino acids. After removal of 0 bases from V and 13 bases from J, the junction contained 6 bases not matched to a gene. Germline CDR1 and CDR2: SGHRS and YFSETQ. CDR3 in DNA: TGCGCCAGCAGCTTGGCCCAGCGGGAGGGGCGGCTGTTTTTT. This gives the protein CASSLAQREGRLFF.

This chain links TRBV4-1 with TRBJ2-1; the D call may be TRBD1 or TRBD2 (5 bases each). V was pared by 4 bases and J by 4 bases, with 20 bases between. The CDR3 spans 17 residues. Germline values: CDR1 MGHRA, CDR2 YSYEKL. The CDR3 here is CASSLNPGTRGYNEQFF. For the CDR3, the DNA is TGCGCCAGCAGCCTCAACCCCGGGACCCGAGGATACAATGAGCAGTTCTTC.

This chain links TRBV20-1 with TRBJ2-4; 8 bases agree with TRBD1. V trimming: 6 bases; J trimming: 0 bases; junction bases outside the gene matches: 7. Germline V gene data show CDR1 as DFQATT and CDR2 as SNEGSKA (reference sequence). This CDR3 region has 15 residues. DNA for the CDR3: TGCAGTGCCGCAGGGGGCGGGGTAGCCAAAAACATTCAGTACTTC. Translated, it gives CSAAGGGVAKNIQYF.

This clonotype was seen more than once but under ten times. V gene TRBV7-2 combines with J gene TRBJ1-4; 7 nucleotides match TRBD1. J gave up 2 bases and V 6 bases, and 6 bases lay outside the gene matches. From germline, CDR1 is SGHTA and CDR2 FQGNSA. This CDR3 comprises 15 residues. CDR3 loop: CASRSTGVTNEKLFF. In DNA, the CDR3 is TGTGCCAGCAGGTCCACAGGGGTTACTAATGAAAAACTGTTTTTT.

This clonotype was found a few times. The V gene is TRBV29-1, the J gene TRBJ2-3; 7 bases line up with TRBD2. The germline gives CDR1 SQVTM, CDR2 ANQGSEA. The CDR3 contains 14 residues. Trimming took 7 bases from V and 2 from J; bases not matched to a gene: 9. Written as DNA, the CDR3 is TGCAGCGCGTCCCCAGCGGGAAACACAGATACGCAGTATTTT. Protein sequence: CSASPAGNTDTQYF.

This chain links TRBV6-1 with TRBJ2-1; weak D call: TRBD1 (5 bases). Per germline, CDR1 MNHNS and CDR2 SASEGT. Trimming removed 7 bases at V and 7 bases at J, with 8 bases between. This CDR3 is 11 amino acids long. The CDR3 here is CASISGNEQFF. DNA of the CDR3: TGTGCCAGCATTTCAGGGAATGAGCAGTTCTTC.

Only one count was recorded for this clonotype. One junction end does not reproduce the germline sequence, and a read error may be involved. This chain links TRBV28 with TRBJ2-5; D might be TRBD1 (5 bases). The J call may be incorrect, as the DNA end agrees better with TRBJ2-7. The germline V gene encodes CDR1 MDHEN and CDR2 SYDVKM. The CDR3 covers 15 residues. The CDR3 DNA is TGTGCCGGCAGTTTAGGGCGACAGTTGCCCTGCGAGCAGTACTTC. It specifies CAGSLGRQLPCEQYF.

This clonotype was detected once. The chain joins TRBV7-8 to TRBJ2-3; TRBD1 matches 7 bases. The CDR3 is 13 residues long. After removal of 11 bases from V and 2 bases from J, the junction contained 7 bases not matched to a gene. Germline V gene sequence: CDR1 SGHVS, CDR2 FQNEAQ. The CDR3 loop reads CAPGTAYTDTQYF. The CDR3 coding sequence is TGTGCCCCCGGGACAGCTTACACAGATACGCAGTATTTT. Combining the CDR3 with reference TRBV7-8 and TRBJ2-3 gives the whole variable domain GAGVSQSPRYKVAKRGQDVALRCDPISGHVSLFWYQQALGQGPEFLTYFQNEAQLDKSGLPSDRFFAERPEGSVSTLKIQRTQQEDSAVYLCAPGTAYTDTQYFGPGTRLTVL.

This sequence joins TRBV20-1 and TRBJ2-5; no definite D call. V was pared by 4 bases and J by 1 base, with 7 bases between. Germline V gives CDR1 DFQATT, CDR2 SNEGSKA (reference sequence). The CDR3 loop spans 12 amino acids. The CDR3 sequence: CSAMQFQETQYF. The CDR3, as DNA: TGCAGTGCTATGCAGTTCCAAGAGACCCAGTACTTC.

This clonotype was detected many times. The V and J genes are TRBV4-3 and TRBJ2-5; D is uncertain. The germline V and J ends were trimmed by 0 bases and 4 bases, with 6 bases remaining between them. The CDR3 is 13 amino acids. From germline, CDR1 is LGHNA and CDR2 YSLEER. The CDR3 reads CASSQEWRETQYF. The CDR3 bases are TGCGCCAGCAGCCAAGAGTGGAGAGAGACCCAGTACTTC.

CDR3 region: CSGRGLGEQFF. The CDR3 region has the DNA TGCAGCGGAAGGGGGCTCGGTGAGCAGTTCTTC. The chain is built from TRBV29-1 and TRBJ2-1; 7 positions agree with TRBD1. The CDR3 has 11 residues. Germline loops: CDR1 SQVTM, CDR2 ANQGSEA. J gave up 9 bases and V 7 bases, and 6 bases lay outside the gene matches.

The chain couples TRBV11-2 to TRBJ2-4, with D unresolved. The CDR3 spans 14 residues. Germline V gives CDR1 SGHAT, CDR2 FQNNGV. V lost 6 bases and J 8 bases, leaving 17 bases between the germline ends. CDR3 nucleotide sequence: TGTGCCAGCAGTCCAGGAGTCCGGTGGGACATTCAGTACTTC. This codes for CASSPGVRWDIQYF.

There are many counts of this clonotype. V usage is TRBV10-2 and J usage is TRBJ1-5; D unclear. The V gene's germline CDR1 is WSHSY and CDR2 SAAADI. The length of the CDR3 is 13 residues. The germline V and J ends were trimmed by 6 bases and 7 bases, with 13 bases remaining between them. The CDR3 DNA follows: TGCGCCAGCAGGAAGGGAGTGCGGCAGCCCCAGCATTTT. Residues: CASRKGVRQPQHF.

CDR3 DNA sequence: TGTGCCAGCAGTTTGAGGACAGTTTCCGAGCAGTACTTC. It is translated as CASSLRTVSEQYF. J is TRBJ2-7 and V is TRBV12-3 or TRBV12-4; D is possibly TRBD1 (6 bases). Trimming left V 3 bases short and J 6 bases short, with 12 bases between. This CDR3 contains 13 residues.

This chain uses TRBV20-1 with TRBJ2-4, with 8 bases lining up with TRBD2. Matching the DNA end better, TRBJ2-5 makes the J call doubtful. This CDR3 comprises 14 residues. Germline V gene data show CDR1 as DFQATT and CDR2 as SNEGSKA (reference sequence). The CDR3 sequence is CSAPLAGYQETQYF. The CDR3 coding sequence is TGCAGTGCTCCCCTAGCGGGTTACCAAGAGACCCAGTACTTC.